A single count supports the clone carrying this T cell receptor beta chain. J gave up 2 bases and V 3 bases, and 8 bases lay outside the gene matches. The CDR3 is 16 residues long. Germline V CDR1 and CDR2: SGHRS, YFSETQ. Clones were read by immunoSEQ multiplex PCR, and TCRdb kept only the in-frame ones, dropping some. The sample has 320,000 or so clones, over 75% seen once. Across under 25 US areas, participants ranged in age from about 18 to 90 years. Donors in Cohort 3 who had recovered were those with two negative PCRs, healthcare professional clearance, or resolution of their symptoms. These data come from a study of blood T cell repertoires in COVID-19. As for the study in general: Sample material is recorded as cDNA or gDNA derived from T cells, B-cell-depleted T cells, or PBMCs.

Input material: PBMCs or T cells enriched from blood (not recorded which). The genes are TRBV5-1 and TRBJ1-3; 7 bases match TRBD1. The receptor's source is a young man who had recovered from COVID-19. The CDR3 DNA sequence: TGCGCCAGCAGCTATACATTGGACAGGCCTGGAAACACCATATATTTT. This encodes CASSYTLDRPGNTIYF.